The present entry profiles one T cell receptor beta chain with its context. What it binds is not known. Produced via immunoSEQ multiplex PCR; TCRdb's table is partial and in-frame only. The repertoire holds some 120,000 clones, with 88% as singletons. V dropped 1 base and J dropped 9 bases, with 16 bases sitting between them. This CDR3 is built from 16 residues. Germline V CDR1 and CDR2: LGHDT, YNNKEL (reference sequence). This entry comes from a study of T cell responses to AZD1222 COVID-19 vaccine. The overall study: Both about-4-week and about-12-week second-dose recipients were combined.

Study-level findings and limits: Spike was spanned by vaccine-associated CD4 TCRs, which were dominant at 160-218 and 743-854. The donor cohort was predominantly white British with a female majority, and clonal diversity may have been underestimated. It was only a handful of AZD1222 recipients who were seropositive at baseline.

The chain recombines TRBV3-1 (or the pseudogene TRBV3-2) with TRBJ1-6; D might be TRBD1 (5 bases). This sequence originates from an adult in good health. Specimen: peripheral blood, collected on day 0 of AZD1222 vaccination. The CDR3 reads CASSQGSRGGGSPLHF. DNA for the CDR3: TGTGCCAGCAGCCAAGGGTCCAGAGGCGGGGGTTCACCCCTCCACTTT.